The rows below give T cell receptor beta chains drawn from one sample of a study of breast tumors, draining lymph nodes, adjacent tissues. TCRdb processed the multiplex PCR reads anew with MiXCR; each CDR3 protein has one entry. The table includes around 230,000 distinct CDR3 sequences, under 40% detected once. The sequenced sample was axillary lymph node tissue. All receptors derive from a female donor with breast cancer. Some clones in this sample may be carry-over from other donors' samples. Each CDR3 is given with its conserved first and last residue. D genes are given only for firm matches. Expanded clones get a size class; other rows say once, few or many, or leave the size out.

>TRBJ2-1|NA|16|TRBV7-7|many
TGTGCTAGCAGCTTAGGCGGGACAGCAGACTACAATGAGCAGTTCTTC
CASSLGGTADYNEQFF
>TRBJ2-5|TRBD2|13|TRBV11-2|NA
TGTGCCAGCAGCTTAGATGGAGGGACTAGCGGTGTCTTC
CASSLDGGTSGVF
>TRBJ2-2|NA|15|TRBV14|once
TGTGCCAGCAGCTTTGTAGGTACCCTCACCGGGGAGCTGTTTTTT
CASSFVGTLTGELFF
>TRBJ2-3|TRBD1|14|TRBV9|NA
TGTGCCAGCAGCTTGACAGGGGGTCGAAATACGCAGTATTTT
CASSLTGGRNTQYF
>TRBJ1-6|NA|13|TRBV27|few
TGTGCCAGCAGCCCACGGACTAATTCACCCCTCCACTTT
CASSPRTNSPLHF
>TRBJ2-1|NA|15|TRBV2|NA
TGTGCCAGCAGTGTCTGGGATTCTGCCTACAATGAGCAGTTCTTC
CASSVWDSAYNEQFF
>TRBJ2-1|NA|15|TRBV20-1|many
TGCAGTGCTAGAGGTTCAAGGGTTGGCATGCGGGAGCAGTTCTTC
CSARGSRVGMREQFF
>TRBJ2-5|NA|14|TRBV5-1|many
TGCGCCAGCAGCTTAGGGCAGGGAATAGAGACCCAGTACTTC
CASSLGQGIETQYF
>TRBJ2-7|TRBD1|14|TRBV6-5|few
TGTGCCAGCAGTCACCAGGGGGCCACCTACGAGCAGTACTTC
CASSHQGATYEQYF
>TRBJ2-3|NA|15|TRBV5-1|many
TGCGCCAGCAGCTTGGGAGAGGGGTACACAGATACGCAGTATTTT
CASSLGEGYTDTQYF
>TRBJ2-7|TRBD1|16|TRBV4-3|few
TGCGCCAGCAGCCAAGATACAGGGGGCAGCTCCTACGAGCAGTACTTC
CASSQDTGGSSYEQYF
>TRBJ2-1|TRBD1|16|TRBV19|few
TGTGCCAGTAGTAAAAAGGGACAGAGCTCCTACAATGAGCAGTTCTTC
CASSKKGQSSYNEQFF
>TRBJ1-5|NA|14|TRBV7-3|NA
TGTGCCAGCAGCACTGGACCGGGCAATCAGCCCCAGCATTTT
CASSTGPGNQPQHF
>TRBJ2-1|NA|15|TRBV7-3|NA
TGTGCCAGCAGCTTAGTAGGGGATGGCTACAATGAGCAGTTCTTC
CASSLVGDGYNEQFF
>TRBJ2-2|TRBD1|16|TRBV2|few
TGTGCTAGAGGACAGGCCCCGATCTCGAACACCGGGGAGCTGTTTTTT
CARGQAPISNTGELFF
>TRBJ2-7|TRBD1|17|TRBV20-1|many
TGCAGTGCTGTCCCGACGTGGAGACGAGGGACAGTCTACGAGCAGTACTTC
CSAVPTWRRGTVYEQYF
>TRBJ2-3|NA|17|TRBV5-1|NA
TGCGCCAGCATGATGGACAGGGACTATGGCTACACAGATACGCAGTATTTT
CASMMDRDYGYTDTQYF
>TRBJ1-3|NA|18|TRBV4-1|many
TGCGCCAGCAGCCAAGATCGTGGCAGCTTAGGGGGTGGAAACACCATATATTTT
CASSQDRGSLGGGNTIYF
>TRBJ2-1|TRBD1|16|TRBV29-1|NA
TGCAGCGCCAGCAGCTTAATCGGGACAGGACGCAATGAGCAGTTCTTC
CSASSLIGTGRNEQFF
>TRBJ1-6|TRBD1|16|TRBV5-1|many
TGCGCCAGCAGCCTTGGGAGGACAGGGGGAAATTCACCCCTCCACTTT
CASSLGRTGGNSPLHF
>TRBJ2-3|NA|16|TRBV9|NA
TGTGCCGGCAGCGTAGAAGCTAGCGTGAGCACAGATACGCGGTATTTT
CAGSVEASVSTDTRYF
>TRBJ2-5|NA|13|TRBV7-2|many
TGTGCCAGCAGCCCAGGACTATCTGAGACCCAGTACTTC
CASSPGLSETQYF
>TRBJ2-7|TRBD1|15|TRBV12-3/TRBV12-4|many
TGTGCCAGCGGAAAACCAGGGGGCGCAAGGTACGAGCAGTACTTC
CASGKPGGARYEQYF
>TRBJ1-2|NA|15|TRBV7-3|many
TGTGCCAGCAGCTTAAATCCGGACACGTCCTATGGCTACACCTTC
CASSLNPDTSYGYTF
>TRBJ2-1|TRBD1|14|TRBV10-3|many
TGTGCCATCAGTGATCAGGGGGAGCTTAGTGAGCAGTTCTTC
CAISDQGELSEQFF
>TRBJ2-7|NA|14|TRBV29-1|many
TGCAGCGTTGTAGGCCAGGGAGTCACCTACGAGCAGTACTTC
CSVVGQGVTYEQYF
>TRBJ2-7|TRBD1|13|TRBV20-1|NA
TGCAATACCCCCGGGACAGGCGGCTACGAGCAGTACTTC
CNTPGTGGYEQYF
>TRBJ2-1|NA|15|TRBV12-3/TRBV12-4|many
TGTGCCAGCAGTTTGACGGGGCCAAACTACAATGAGCAGTTCTTC
CASSLTGPNYNEQFF
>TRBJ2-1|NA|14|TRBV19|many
TGTGCCAGTAGTAGGCCAGCGGCCTACAATGAGCAGTTCTTC
CASSRPAAYNEQFF
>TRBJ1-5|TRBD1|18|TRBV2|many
TGTGCCAGCAGTGCACGGCCTCCGGGACAGGGGGCGAATCAGCCCCAGCATTTT
CASSARPPGQGANQPQHF
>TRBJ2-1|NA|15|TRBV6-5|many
TGTGCCAGCAGTTCAGGGTTACAGTCCTACAATGAGCAGTTCTTC
CASSSGLQSYNEQFF
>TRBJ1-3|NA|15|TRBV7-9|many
TGTGCCAGCAGCTCGGACAGCAACTCTGGAAACACCATATATTTT
CASSSDSNSGNTIYF
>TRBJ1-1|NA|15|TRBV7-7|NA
TGTGCTAGCAGCTTAACAGGCCGTGGGAACACTGAAGCTTTCTTT
CASSLTGRGNTEAFF
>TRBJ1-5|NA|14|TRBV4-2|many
TGTGCCAGCAGCCAATTGGCTAGCAATCAGCCCCAGCATTTT
CASSQLASNQPQHF
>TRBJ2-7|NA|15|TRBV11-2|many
TGTGCCAGCAGCTCCATTAATCGCAGCACCTACGAGCAGTACTTC
CASSSINRSTYEQYF
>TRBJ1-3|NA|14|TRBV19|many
TGTGCCAGTAGTATAGACAACTCTGGAAACACCATATATTTT
CASSIDNSGNTIYF
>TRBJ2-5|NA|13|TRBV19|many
TGTGCCAGTAGTATAGAAGGGTTAGAGACCCAGTACTTC
CASSIEGLETQYF
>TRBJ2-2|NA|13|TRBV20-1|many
TGCAGTGCTAGAGGTGGGAACACCGGGGAGCTGTTTTTT
CSARGGNTGELFF
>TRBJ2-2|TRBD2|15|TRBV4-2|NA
TGTGCCAGCAGCTCTGATGGGGGGGATTTCGGGGAGCTGTTTTTT
CASSSDGGDFGELFF
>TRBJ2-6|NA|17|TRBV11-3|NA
TGTGCCAGCAGCACACCGGGGGCCAGCCCTGGGGCCAACGTCCTGACTTTC
CASSTPGASPGANVLTF
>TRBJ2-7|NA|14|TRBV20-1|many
TGCAGTGCTAGGAGACAGGCTGGTGGGTCCGAGCAGTACTTC
CSARRQAGGSEQYF
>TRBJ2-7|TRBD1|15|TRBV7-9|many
TGTGCCAGCAGCACCACCGGGACAGGGGTTTACGAGCAGTACTTC
CASSTTGTGVYEQYF
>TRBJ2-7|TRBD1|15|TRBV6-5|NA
TGTGCCAGTACTCAGACAGGGGCGTCCTCCTACGAGCAGTACTTC
CASTQTGASSYEQYF
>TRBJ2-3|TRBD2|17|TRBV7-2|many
TGTGCCAGCAGCTTAAGAGGGGAGCGGGGAAGCACAGATACGCAGTATTTT
CASSLRGERGSTDTQYF
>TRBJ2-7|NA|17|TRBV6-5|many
TGTGCCAGCAGTTACTCAGCGTTCGATGCCGAGGCATACGAGCAGTACTTC
CASSYSAFDAEAYEQYF
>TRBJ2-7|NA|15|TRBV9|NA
TGTGCCAGCAGCGTAGATGGCGGCGGGACCTACGAGCAGTACTTC
CASSVDGGGTYEQYF
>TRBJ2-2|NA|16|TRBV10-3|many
TGTGCCATCAGTGGGGGACACCCAAGGGGTGCCGGGGAGCTGTTTTTT
CAISGGHPRGAGELFF
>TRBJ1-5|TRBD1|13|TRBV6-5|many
TGTGCCAGCACGGACAGGGTAGGTCAGCCCCAGCATTTT
CASTDRVGQPQHF
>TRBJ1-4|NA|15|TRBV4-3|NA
TGCGCCAGCAGCTTTTCGGACAGCCAATGGGAAAAACTGTTTTTT
CASSFSDSQWEKLFF
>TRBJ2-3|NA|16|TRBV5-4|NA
TGTGCCAGCAGCTTGGTACAGGGTAGGAGCACAGATACGCAGTATTTT
CASSLVQGRSTDTQYF
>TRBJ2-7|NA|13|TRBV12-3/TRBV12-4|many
TGTGCCAGCAGTTTACGGTTTCAGACCCGGCAGTACTTC
CASSLRFQTRQYF
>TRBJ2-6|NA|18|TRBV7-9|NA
TGTGCCAGCAGCTTGCGGGAGGGGACAGGGGAGGGGGCCAACGTCCTGACTTTC
CASSLREGTGEGANVLTF
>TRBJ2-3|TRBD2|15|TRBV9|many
TGTGCCAGCAGCGCCGGGACTAGCAGCACAGATACGCAGTATTTT
CASSAGTSSTDTQYF
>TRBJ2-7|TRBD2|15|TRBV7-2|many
TGTGCCAGCAGCCGAATGGGGGGAGGGTCCTACGAGCAGTACTTC
CASSRMGGGSYEQYF